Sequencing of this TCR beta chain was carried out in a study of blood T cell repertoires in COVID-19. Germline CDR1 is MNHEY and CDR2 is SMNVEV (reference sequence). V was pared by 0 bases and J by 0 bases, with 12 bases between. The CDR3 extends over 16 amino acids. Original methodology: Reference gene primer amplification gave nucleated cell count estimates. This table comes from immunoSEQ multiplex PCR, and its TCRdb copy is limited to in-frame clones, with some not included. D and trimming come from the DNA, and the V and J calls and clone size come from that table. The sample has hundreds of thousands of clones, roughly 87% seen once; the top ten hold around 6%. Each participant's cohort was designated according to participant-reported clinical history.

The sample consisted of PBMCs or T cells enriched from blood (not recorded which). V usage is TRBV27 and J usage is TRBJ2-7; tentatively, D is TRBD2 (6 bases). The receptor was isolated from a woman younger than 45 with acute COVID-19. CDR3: CASSLSSGSSSYEQYF. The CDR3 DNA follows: TGTGCCAGCAGTTTATCTTCCGGGAGCAGCTCCTACGAGCAGTACTTC.